Shown below are 25 T cell receptor beta chains from a single sample sequenced in a study of neoadjuvant anti-PD-1 for oral cavity cancer. Profiled with immunoSEQ multiplex PCR; TCRdb holds only in-frame clones, not every one. The sample holds over 10,000 clones, roughly 60% seen once. This material consisted of tumor tissue, taken before nivolumab (anti-PD-1) treatment. The receptor source for this set is a person aged 35-79 years with oral cavity squamous cell carcinoma. The donor label of this sample is uncertain.

This chain connects TRBV18 to TRBJ2-1; TRBD2 is a possible D gene (6 bases). CDR1 is KGHSH, CDR2 LQKENI, per germline. The germline V and J ends were trimmed by 0 bases and 8 bases, with 17 bases remaining between them. The CDR3 has 16 amino acids. CDR3 in amino acids: CASSPPRSLSGHEQFF. The CDR3 bases are TGTGCCAGCTCACCACCGAGAAGTCTCAGCGGGCATGAGCAGTTCTTC.

J is TRBJ1-2 and V is TRBV6-1; maybe TRBD1 (6 bases). Germline values: CDR1 MNHNS, CDR2 SASEGT. Trimming removed 0 bases at V and 4 bases at J, with 6 bases between. The CDR3 is made up of 13 amino acids. CDR3 coding DNA: TGTGCCAGCAGTGAAGCGGACAGCTATGGCTACACCTTC. Protein: CASSEADSYGYTF.

The gene calls are TRBV11-2 and TRBJ2-1; 12 nucleotides agree with TRBD2. Germline loops: CDR1 SGHAT, CDR2 FQNNGV. The CDR3 is 19 amino acids. The V gene end was trimmed by 5 bases and the J gene end by 8 bases; junction bases not matched to a gene: 19. The CDR3 region is CASSLSRAIGLAGKDEQFF. CDR3 DNA sequence: TGTGCCAGCAGCCTGAGCCGGGCGATCGGACTAGCGGGAAAGGATGAGCAGTTCTTC.

J is TRBJ2-2 and V is TRBV9, with 7 bases lining up with TRBD1. V dropped 4 bases and J dropped 7; count of bases not matched to a gene: 7. The CDR3 has 14 amino acids. Germline CDR1 SGDLS, CDR2 YYNGEE. In DNA form, the CDR3 reads TGTGCCAGCAGCCAAGACAGGGCCATCGGGGAGCTGTTTTTT. Translated, it gives CASSQDRAIGELFF. Based on the CDR3 plus reference TRBV9 and TRBJ2-2, the full variable domain is DSGVTQTPKHLITATGQRVTLRCSPRSGDLSVYWYQQSLDQGLQFLIQYYNGEERAKGNILERFSAQQFPDLHSELNLSSLELGDSALYFCASSQDRAIGELFFGEGSRLTVL.

The chain combines TRBV10-2 with TRBJ2-3; 11 bases are a match to TRBD2. Germline CDR1 and CDR2: WSHSY and SAAADI. This CDR3 is built from 18 residues. With V trimmed by 8 bases and J by 2 bases, 15 bases remained unmatched. In nucleotides, the CDR3 is TGCGCCAGCGCCCCCCCCGGAGAACTAGCGGGAGACACAGATACGCAGTATTTT. This sequence encodes CASAPPGELAGDTDTQYF.

V usage is TRBV6-6 and J usage is TRBJ1-5, with a possible D match to TRBD1 (6 bases). Trimming shortened V by 5 bases and J by 7 bases, and 12 bases separated the two germline ends. The CDR3 contains 13 residues. CDR1 is MNHNY, CDR2 SVGAGI, per germline (reference sequence). This chain's CDR3 is CASSIQGSQPQHF. CDR3 nucleotide sequence: TGTGCCAGCAGTATACAGGGCTCCCAGCCCCAGCATTTT.

The V gene is TRBV27, the J gene TRBJ2-3; D is unresolved. The CDR3 runs to 14 residues. The ends were cut back, 2 bases at V and 6 bases at J, with 12 bases in the middle. Germline values: CDR1 MNHEY, CDR2 SMNVEV (reference sequence). The CDR3 nucleotides are TGTGCCAGCAGTTTAGGGCCGCAGACGGATACGCAGTATTTT. Its protein is CASSLGPQTDTQYF.

The rearrangement joins TRBV5-1 to TRBJ1-1; D might be TRBD1 (5 bases). V was trimmed by 4 bases and J by 3 bases, leaving 10 bases between them. The CDR3 loop spans 13 amino acids. Looked up from germline, CDR1 is SGHRS and CDR2 is YFSETQ. The CDR3 here is CASSLARDTEAFF. As DNA, the CDR3 is TGCGCCAGCAGCCTTGCCAGGGACACTGAAGCTTTCTTT.

CDR3 region: CASSPLGQGRTNYGYTF. The CDR3 DNA reads TGTGCCAGCTCACCACTCGGACAGGGGAGAACTAACTATGGCTACACCTTC. This rearrangement joins TRBV18 to TRBJ1-2, with 9 positions matching TRBD1. The junction had 6 bases not matched to a gene; V was cut back by 1 base and J by 0 bases. The length of the CDR3 is 17 residues. From germline, CDR1 is KGHSH and CDR2 LQKENI.

V gene TRBV19 combines with J gene TRBJ2-3; 7 bases match TRBD2. With 2 bases clipped from V and 11 bases from J, the junction kept 13 bases outside the gene matches. The CDR3 covers 15 residues. The germline CDR1 and CDR2 sequences are LNHDA and SQIVND (reference sequence). DNA of the CDR3: TGTGCCAGTAGTATAAGCAGCGGGGTATTACAAGGGCAGTATTTT. It codes for CASSISSGVLQGQYF.

The rearrangement uses TRBV27 and TRBJ2-6, with 9 bases matching TRBD1. CDR3 length equals 18 residues. V shed 6 bases, J shed 1 base, and the junction held 10 bases outside the gene matches. CDR1 and CDR2 (germline): MNHEY, SMNVEV (reference sequence). The CDR3 DNA follows: TGTGCCAGCAGACTTCGGGGACAGGGAAGTTCTGGGGCCAACGTCCTGACTTTC. It encodes CASRLRGQGSSGANVLTF.

The chain has TRBV18 and TRBJ2-2, with TRBD1 as a possible D gene (5 bases). Germline CDR1 reads KGHSH; CDR2 reads LQKENI. V was trimmed by 3 bases and J by 7 bases, leaving 9 bases between them. This CDR3 is 13 amino acids long. The DNA for the CDR3 is TGTGCCAGCTCACCTAGCAGGGACGGGGAGCTGTTTTTT. Translating gives CASSPSRDGELFF.

This clone was detected once. The chain joins TRBV5-1 to TRBJ2-7, with 9 bases lining up with TRBD1. Germline CDR1 and CDR2: SGHRS and YFSETQ. Trimming removed 4 bases from V and 4 bases from J; junction bases left unmatched: 6. This CDR3 has 14 amino acids. The CDR3 DNA is TGCGCCAGCAGCCCGACAGGGGGAAGGTACGAGCAGTACTTC. Translation gives CASSPTGGRYEQYF.

This clone ranks as medium-sized. The chain joins TRBV29-1 to TRBJ1-2; no clear D gene. Germline values: CDR1 SQVTM, CDR2 ANQGSEA. The ends were cut back, 1 base at V and 5 bases at J, with 11 bases in the middle. The CDR3 consists of 13 residues. The CDR3 loop is CSVEAQVGYGYTF. The CDR3 nucleotides read TGCAGCGTTGAAGCCCAGGTCGGGTATGGCTACACCTTC.

The J gene is TRBJ2-1, the V gene TRBV25-1; 9 bases are shared with TRBD2. This CDR3 contains 13 residues. J lost 8 bases, V lost 2 bases, and 1 base had no gene match. The V gene's germline CDR1 is MGHDK and CDR2 SYGVNS. Written as DNA, the CDR3 is TGTGCCAGCAGTGAAAGCGGGAGGTATGAGCAGTTCTTC. The encoded protein is CASSESGRYEQFF.

This clone was counted once. The V gene is TRBV30, the J gene TRBJ1-1; the D is unclear. The CDR3 is 12 residues long. Looked up from germline, CDR1 is GTSNPN and CDR2 is SVGIG (reference sequence). Trimming removed 3 bases from V and 11 bases from J, with 16 bases in between. CDR3 region: CAWSSSTFNAFF. Here the CDR3 DNA reads TGTGCCTGGAGCTCGTCGACATTCAACGCTTTCTTT. The complete variable domain, with remaining parts taken from reference TRBV30 and TRBJ1-1, reads SQTIHQWPATLVQPVGSPLSLECTVEGTSNPNLYWYRQAAGRGLQLLFYSVGIGQISSEVPQNLSASRPQDRQFILSSKKLLLSDSGFYLCAWSSSTFNAFFGQGTRLTVV.

The V gene is TRBV5-4, the J gene TRBJ2-1, with TRBD2 matching 11 bases. The junction had 15 bases not matched to a gene; V was cut back by 3 bases and J by 1 base. Germline CDR1 is SGHNT and CDR2 is YYREEE (reference sequence). The length of the CDR3 is 20 residues. CDR3 coding DNA: TGTGCCAGCAGCTCTGGCCCCCTAGCGGGGGGCATGTTATCCTACAATGAGCAGTTCTTC. Translating gives CASSSGPLAGGMLSYNEQFF. The whole variable domain, filled in from reference TRBV5-4 and TRBJ2-1, reads ETGVTQSPTHLIKTRGQQVTLRCSSQSGHNTVSWYQQALGQGPQFIFQYYREEENGRGNFPPRFSGLQFPNYSSELNVNALELDDSALYLCASSSGPLAGGMLSYNEQFFGPGTRLTVL.

The chain has TRBV11-2 and TRBJ2-6, with D uncertain. The CDR3 runs to 16 residues. Trimming left V 2 bases short and J 4 bases short, with 12 bases between. Looked up from germline, CDR1 is SGHAT and CDR2 is FQNNGV. The CDR3 sequence: CASSLSRASGANVLTF. The CDR3 DNA sequence: TGTGCCAGCAGCTTATCACGCGCGAGCGGGGCCAACGTCCTGACTTTC.

J is TRBJ1-5 and V is TRBV12-5; D gene ambiguous. Trimming stripped 5 bases from V and 1 base from J, with 9 bases between. CDR3 length: 14 residues. Germline V CDR1 and CDR2: LGHNT, FRNRAP. CDR3 nucleotide sequence: TGTGCTAGTGGTGGTCTTTTCAGCAATCAGCCCCAGCATTTT. It encodes CASGGLFSNQPQHF.

This chain connects TRBV28 to TRBJ1-3; D remains ambiguous. CDR3 length equals 11 residues. Trimming took 3 bases from V and 7 from J, leaving 4 bases between them. Germline V CDR1 and CDR2: MDHEN, SYDVKM. The CDR3 here is CASSLRNTIYF. The CDR3 DNA follows: TGTGCCAGCAGTTTGAGGAACACCATATATTTT.

The table lists this clone with a few counts. The chain couples TRBV6-1 to TRBJ1-3; TRBD1 agrees at 8 bases. Germline V CDR1 and CDR2: MNHNS, SASEGT. The V and J ends lost 9 bases and 3 bases, in that order; junction bases with no gene match: 7. CDR3 size: 14 residues. The CDR3 region has the DNA TGTGCCAGTTTGGACAGGGACCTTGGAAACACCATATATTTT. It is translated as CASLDRDLGNTIYF.

The chain has TRBV11-2 and TRBJ1-1; 7 bases map to TRBD1. Germline loops: CDR1 SGHAT, CDR2 FQNNGV. The CDR3 loop spans 14 amino acids. V lost 5 bases to trimming and J lost 1 base; unmatched junction nucleotides: 4. CDR3 sequence reads: CASSPTGRNTEAFF. The CDR3 DNA reads TGTGCCAGCAGCCCGACAGGGCGGAACACTGAAGCTTTCTTT.

This rearrangement joins TRBV14 to TRBJ1-2; perhaps TRBD1 as D (5 bases). V was pared by 2 bases and J by 3 bases, with 16 bases between. The CDR3 sequence is 16 residues long. Germline CDR1 reads SGHDN; CDR2 reads FVKESK. CDR3 sequence reads: CASSQFGPRGDYGYTF. The CDR3 nucleotides read TGTGCCAGCAGCCAATTCGGACCAAGAGGGGACTATGGCTACACCTTC.

The rearrangement uses TRBV2 and TRBJ1-6; D may be TRBD1 (5 bases). This CDR3 is 12 amino acids long. The V gene lost 7 bases and the J gene lost 11 bases, with 12 bases spanning the gap. CDR1 is SNHLY and CDR2 is FYNNEI in the germline V gene. The CDR3 DNA sequence: TGTGCCAGCATGGGGGGAGTGCCACCCCTCCACTTT. Its translation: CASMGGVPPLHF.

The chain recombines TRBV4-2 with TRBJ2-3, with D perhaps matching TRBD2 (6 bases). Germline CDR1 and CDR2: LGHNA and YNFKEQ. This CDR3 region has 14 residues. V lost 3 bases to trimming and J lost 4 bases, with 11 bases between them. The CDR3 DNA reads as TGTGCCAGCAGCCAGAATCCTAGCGCAGATACGCAGTATTTT. Translation gives CASSQNPSADTQYF.